These T cell receptor beta chains were read from a single sample in a study of identical twins' blood T cells. TCRdb passed the 5' RACE reads through MiXCR, listing each CDR3 protein once. The top ten clones hold more than 5.5% of a sample with 350,000 to 400,000 distinct CDR3 sequences, about 28% of them seen once. Sequenced input: PBMCs. The origin of the receptors is a woman between 18 and 50 years old in good health. Each CDR3 is given with its conserved first and last residue. D genes are given only for firm matches. The listing skips clone size in some rows; elsewhere it reads once, few, many or a size class.

j_call | clone_size | v_call | d_call | cdr3_aa | cdr3_nt
TRBJ1-1 | - | TRBV11-2 | - | CASSFASGTEAFF | TGTGCCAGCAGCTTTGCATCGGGAACTGAAGCTTTCTTT
TRBJ2-7 | few | TRBV19 | - | CASSVAEPYEQYF | TGTGCCAGTTCAGTCGCAGAGCCCTACGAGCAGTACTTC
TRBJ2-3 | few | TRBV29-1 | - | CSVGSGGTDTQYF | TGCAGCGTCGGGTCGGGGGGCACAGATACGCAGTATTTT
TRBJ2-7 | - | TRBV27 | TRBD1 | CATSPQGAENYEQYF | TGTGCCACCAGTCCACAGGGGGCGGAAAACTACGAGCAGTACTTC
TRBJ1-5 | - | TRBV12-3/TRBV12-4 | TRBD1 | CASSLVQGAQPQHF | TGTGCCAGCAGTTTGGTACAGGGGGCCCAGCCCCAGCATTTT
TRBJ2-2 | once | TRBV7-2 | TRBD2 | CASSFFSGGIGELFF | TGTGCCAGCAGCTTCTTTAGCGGGGGGATCGGGGAGCTGTTTTTT
TRBJ2-7 | few | TRBV7-9 | - | CASSRLAWEQYF | TGTGCCAGCAGCCGCCTGGCCTGGGAGCAGTACTTC
TRBJ1-1 | - | TRBV7-9 | - | CASSLEPSKNTDAFF | TGTGCCAGCAGCTTAGAGCCATCGAAGAACACTGACGCTTTCTTT
TRBJ1-2 | - | TRBV2 | - | CASSERSEAYGYTF | TGTGCCAGCAGTGAGAGGAGCGAAGCTTATGGCTACACCTTC
TRBJ1-1 | - | TRBV25-1 | TRBD1 | CASSAGQGLKEAFF | TGTGCCAGCAGTGCGGGACAGGGACTTAAGGAAGCTTTCTTT
TRBJ1-6 | - | TRBV10-3 | - | CAISEGGSNSPLHF | TGTGCCATCAGTGAGGGGGGGTCCAATTCACCCCTCCACTTT
TRBJ2-1 | - | TRBV10-3 | - | CAIRRDDNEQFF | TGTGCCATCAGGAGGGACGACAATGAGCAGTTCTTC
TRBJ1-1 | - | TRBV19 | - | CASSLVRLRNTEAFF | TGTGCCAGTAGCCTCGTGAGGCTGCGGAACACTGAAGCTTTCTTT
TRBJ2-1 | - | TRBV20-1 | - | CIARDPAEAYNEQFF | TGCATTGCTAGAGATCCAGCGGAGGCCTACAATGAGCAGTTCTTC
TRBJ1-4 | - | TRBV19 | - | CASSAASRIFSEKLFF | TGTGCCAGTAGCGCCGCATCCAGGATTTTCAGCGAAAAACTGTTTTTT
TRBJ2-7 | few | TRBV4-2 | - | CASSQDREYEQYF | TGTGCCAGCAGCCAAGATCGCGAGTACGAGCAGTACTTC
TRBJ1-1 | - | TRBV11-2 | - | CASSSTDLTEAFF | TGTGCCAGCAGCTCCACGGACCTCACTGAAGCTTTCTTT
TRBJ1-1 | few | TRBV29-1 | - | CSVENTGGADTEAFF | TGCAGCGTTGAAAATACGGGGGGCGCGGACACTGAAGCTTTCTTT
TRBJ2-3 | few | TRBV20-1 | - | CSTYRVPDTQYF | TGCAGTACATACAGGGTCCCAGATACGCAGTATTTT
TRBJ2-2 | few | TRBV7-9 | - | CASTQYEGELFF | TGTGCCAGCACCCAGTATGAAGGGGAGCTGTTTTTT
TRBJ2-3 | - | TRBV10-1 | - | CASSSAAGESTDTQYF | TGCGCCAGCAGCAGCGCAGCGGGTGAAAGCACAGATACGCAGTATTTT
TRBJ2-3 | few | TRBV6-1 | - | CASKYAGAGDTQYF | TGTGCCAGCAAGTATGCGGGGGCAGGGGATACGCAGTATTTT
TRBJ1-4 | - | TRBV21-1 | - | CASTRARNEKLFF | TGTGCCAGCACCCGGGCCCGTAATGAAAAACTGTTTTTT
TRBJ1-1 | few | TRBV25-1 | - | CATIYGTEAFF | TGTGCCACTATTTATGGCACTGAAGCTTTCTTT
TRBJ2-4 | many | TRBV7-9 | - | CASSLDARNIQYF | TGTGCCAGCAGCCTAGATGCTCGGAACATTCAGTACTTC
TRBJ2-1 | - | TRBV29-1 | - | CSVEDGGPSSYNEQFF | TGCAGCGTTGAAGATGGGGGCCCGAGCTCCTACAATGAGCAGTTCTTC
TRBJ2-2 | - | TRBV19 | TRBD2 | CASRPGLAGGRDTGELFF | TGTGCCAGTAGACCGGGACTAGCGGGGGGCAGAGATACCGGGGAGCTGTTTTTT
TRBJ1-3 | many | TRBV7-9 | - | CASSLRESKNSGNTIYF | TGTGCCAGCAGCTTAAGGGAATCCAAGAACTCTGGAAACACCATATATTTT
TRBJ1-1 | few | TRBV3-1 | - | CASSRREGNTEAFF | TGTGCCAGCAGCCGCCGGGAGGGGAACACTGAAGCTTTCTTT
TRBJ2-7 | few | TRBV6-6 | - | CASSYDRWTTYEQYF | TGTGCCAGCAGTTACGACCGCTGGACTACCTACGAGCAGTACTTC
TRBJ2-1 | - | TRBV3-1 | - | CASSPSKSEQFF | TGTGCCAGCAGCCCCAGTAAGTCGGAGCAGTTCTTC
TRBJ1-3 | - | TRBV6-1 | - | CASREGQIGSTIYF | TGTGCCAGCAGAGAAGGACAGATAGGAAGCACCATATATTTT
TRBJ1-1 | many | TRBV5-1 | - | CASSLRGTGYTEAFF | TGCGCCAGCAGCTTGCGGGGGACCGGATACACTGAAGCTTTCTTT
TRBJ2-2 | - | TRBV5-1 | TRBD1 | CASSVDRVNTGELFF | TGCGCCAGCAGCGTCGACAGGGTGAACACCGGGGAGCTGTTTTTT
TRBJ2-3 | - | TRBV20-1 | TRBD1 | CSAGTGGITDTQYF | TGCAGTGCTGGGACAGGGGGCATTACAGATACGCAGTATTTT
TRBJ1-1 | - | TRBV7-6 | TRBD1 | CASSLGGQGLPEAFF | TGTGCCAGCAGCTTAGGAGGACAGGGGCTCCCTGAAGCTTTCTTT